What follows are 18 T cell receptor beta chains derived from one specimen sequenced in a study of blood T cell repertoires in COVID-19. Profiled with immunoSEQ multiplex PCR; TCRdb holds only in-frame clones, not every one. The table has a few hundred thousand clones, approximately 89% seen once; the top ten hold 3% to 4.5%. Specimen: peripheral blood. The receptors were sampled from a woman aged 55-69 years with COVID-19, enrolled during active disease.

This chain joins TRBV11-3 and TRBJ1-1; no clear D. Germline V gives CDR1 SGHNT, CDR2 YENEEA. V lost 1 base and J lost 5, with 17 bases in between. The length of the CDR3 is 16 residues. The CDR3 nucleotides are TGTGCCAGCAGCTTAGGGAAGACGGGAGGTAGGACTGAAGCTTTCTTT. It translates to CASSLGKTGGRTEAFF. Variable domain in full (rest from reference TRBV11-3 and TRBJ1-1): EAGVVQSPRYKIIEKKQPVAFWCNPISGHNTLYWYLQNLGQGPELLIRYENEEAVDDSQLPKDRFSAERLKGVDSTLKIQPAELGDSAVYLCASSLGKTGGRTEAFFGQGTRLTVV.

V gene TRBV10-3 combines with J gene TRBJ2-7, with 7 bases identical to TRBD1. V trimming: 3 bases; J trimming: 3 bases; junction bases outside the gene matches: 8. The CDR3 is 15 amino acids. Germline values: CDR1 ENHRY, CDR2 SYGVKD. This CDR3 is CAISERQGVFYEQYF. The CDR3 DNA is TGTGCCATCAGTGAACGTCAGGGGGTGTTCTACGAGCAGTACTTC.

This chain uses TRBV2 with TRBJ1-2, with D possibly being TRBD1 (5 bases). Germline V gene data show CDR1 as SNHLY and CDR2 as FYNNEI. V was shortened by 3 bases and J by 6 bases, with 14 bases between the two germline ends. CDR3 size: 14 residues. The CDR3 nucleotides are TGTGCCAGCAGTGACCCTCCAGGGAGGAATGGCTACACCTTC. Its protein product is CASSDPPGRNGYTF.

The CDR3, as DNA: TGTGCCAGCTCACGGCAGGTCCTGAACACTGAAGCTTTCTTT. Translated, it gives CASSRQVLNTEAFF. The chain employs TRBV18 and TRBJ1-1; D not certain. V dropped 4 bases and J dropped 0 bases, with 9 bases sitting between them. Germline V gene data show CDR1 as KGHSH and CDR2 as LQKENI. This CDR3 region has 14 residues.

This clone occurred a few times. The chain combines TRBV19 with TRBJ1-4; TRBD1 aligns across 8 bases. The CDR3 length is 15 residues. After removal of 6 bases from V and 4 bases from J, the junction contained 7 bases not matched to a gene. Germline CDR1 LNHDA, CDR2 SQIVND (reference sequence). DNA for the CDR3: TGTGCCAGTAGCCCACGACAGGGGAATAATGAAAAACTGTTTTTT. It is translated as CASSPRQGNNEKLFF.

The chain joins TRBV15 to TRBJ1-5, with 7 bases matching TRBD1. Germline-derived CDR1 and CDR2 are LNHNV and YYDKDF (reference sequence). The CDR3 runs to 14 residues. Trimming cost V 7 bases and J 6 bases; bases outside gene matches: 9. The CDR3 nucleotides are TGTGCCACCACTCCCGACAGGGTAGGTCAGCCCCAGCATTTT. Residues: CATTPDRVGQPQHF.

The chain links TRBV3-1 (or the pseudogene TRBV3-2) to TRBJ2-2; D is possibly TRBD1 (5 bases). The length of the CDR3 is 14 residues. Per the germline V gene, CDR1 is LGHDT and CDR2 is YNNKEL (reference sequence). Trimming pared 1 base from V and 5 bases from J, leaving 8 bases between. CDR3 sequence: CASSQGRVTGELFF. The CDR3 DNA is TGTGCCAGCAGCCAAGGCAGGGTTACCGGGGAGCTGTTTTTT.

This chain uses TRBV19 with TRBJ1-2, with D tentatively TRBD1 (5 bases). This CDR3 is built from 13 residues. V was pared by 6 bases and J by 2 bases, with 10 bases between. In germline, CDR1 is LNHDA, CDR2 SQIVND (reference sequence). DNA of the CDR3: TGTGCCAGTAGAAAGGGGCCCAACTATGGCTACACCTTC. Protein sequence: CASRKGPNYGYTF.

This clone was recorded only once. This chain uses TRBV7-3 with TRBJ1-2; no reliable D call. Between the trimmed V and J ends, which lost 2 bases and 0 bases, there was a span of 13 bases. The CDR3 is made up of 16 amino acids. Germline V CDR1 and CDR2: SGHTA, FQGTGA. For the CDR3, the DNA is TGTGCCAGCAGCTTACTTCCTGGCAAAGCTAACTATGGCTACACCTTC. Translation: CASSLLPGKANYGYTF.

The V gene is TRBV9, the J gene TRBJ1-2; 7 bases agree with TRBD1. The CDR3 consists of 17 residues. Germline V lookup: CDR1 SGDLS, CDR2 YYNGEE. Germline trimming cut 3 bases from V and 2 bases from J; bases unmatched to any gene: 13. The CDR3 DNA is TGTGCCAGCAGCGCCCGATCGACAGGGAGGTGGAACTATGGCTACACCTTC. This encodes CASSARSTGRWNYGYTF. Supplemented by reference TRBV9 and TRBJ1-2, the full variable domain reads DSGVTQTPKHLITATGQRVTLRCSPRSGDLSVYWYQQSLDQGLQFLIQYYNGEERAKGNILERFSAQQFPDLHSELNLSSLELGDSALYFCASSARSTGRWNYGYTFGSGTRLTVV.

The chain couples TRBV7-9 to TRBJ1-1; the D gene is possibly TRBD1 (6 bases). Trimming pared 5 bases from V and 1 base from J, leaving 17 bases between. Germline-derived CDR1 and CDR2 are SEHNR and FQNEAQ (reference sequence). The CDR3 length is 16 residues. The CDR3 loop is CASSPRNREQNTEAFF. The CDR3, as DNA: TGTGCCAGCAGCCCGCGGAACAGGGAACAGAACACTGAAGCTTTCTTT.

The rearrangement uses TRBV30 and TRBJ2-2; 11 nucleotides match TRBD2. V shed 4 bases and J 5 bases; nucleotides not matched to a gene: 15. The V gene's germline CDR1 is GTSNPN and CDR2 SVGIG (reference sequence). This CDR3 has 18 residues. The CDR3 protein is CAWTSGPVAGGRTGELFF. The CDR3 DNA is TGTGCCTGGACCTCCGGGCCGGTAGCGGGGGGGAGGACCGGGGAGCTGTTTTTT.

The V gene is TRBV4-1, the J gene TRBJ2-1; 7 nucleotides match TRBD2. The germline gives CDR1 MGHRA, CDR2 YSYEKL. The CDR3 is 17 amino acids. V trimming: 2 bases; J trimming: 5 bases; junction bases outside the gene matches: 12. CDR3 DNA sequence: TGCGCCAGCAGCCAAACGCCCGGGGGGACGGTCGACAATGAGCAGTTCTTC. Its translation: CASSQTPGGTVDNEQFF.

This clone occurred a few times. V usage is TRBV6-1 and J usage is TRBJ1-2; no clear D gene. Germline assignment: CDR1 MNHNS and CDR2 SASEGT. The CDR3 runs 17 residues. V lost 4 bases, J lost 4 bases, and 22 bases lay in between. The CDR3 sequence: CASSVVEGGDRAYGYTF. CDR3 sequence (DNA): TGTGCCAGCAGTGTCGTTGAGGGTGGAGATCGAGCCTATGGCTACACCTTC.

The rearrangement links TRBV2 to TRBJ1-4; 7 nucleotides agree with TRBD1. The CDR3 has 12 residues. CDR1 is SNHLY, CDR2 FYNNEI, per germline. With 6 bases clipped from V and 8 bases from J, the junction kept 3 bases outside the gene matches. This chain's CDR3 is CASSHRGEKLFF. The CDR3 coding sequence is TGTGCCAGCAGCCACAGGGGAGAAAAACTGTTTTTT.

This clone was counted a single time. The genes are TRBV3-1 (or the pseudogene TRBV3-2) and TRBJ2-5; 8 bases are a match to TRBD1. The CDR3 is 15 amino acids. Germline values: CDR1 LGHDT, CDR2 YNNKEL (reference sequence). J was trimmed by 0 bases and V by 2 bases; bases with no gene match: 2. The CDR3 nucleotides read TGTGCCAGCAGCCAATGGACAGGGCACCAAGAGACCCAGTACTTC. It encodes CASSQWTGHQETQYF.

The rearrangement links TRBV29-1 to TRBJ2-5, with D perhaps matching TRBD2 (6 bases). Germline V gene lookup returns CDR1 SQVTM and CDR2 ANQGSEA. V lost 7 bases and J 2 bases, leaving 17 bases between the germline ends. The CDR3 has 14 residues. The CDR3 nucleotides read TGCAGCGCCGAGGAGGGACCTACACAAGAGACCCAGTACTTC. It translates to CSAEEGPTQETQYF.

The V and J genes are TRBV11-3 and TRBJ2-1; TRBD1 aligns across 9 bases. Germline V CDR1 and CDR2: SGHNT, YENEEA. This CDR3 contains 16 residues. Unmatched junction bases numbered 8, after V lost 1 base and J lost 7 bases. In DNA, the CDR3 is TGTGCCAGCAGCTTAGTGTCCGGGACAGGGAGAAATGAGCAGTTCTTC. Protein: CASSLVSGTGRNEQFF. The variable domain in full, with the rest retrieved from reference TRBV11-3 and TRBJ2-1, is EAGVVQSPRYKIIEKKQPVAFWCNPISGHNTLYWYLQNLGQGPELLIRYENEEAVDDSQLPKDRFSAERLKGVDSTLKIQPAELGDSAVYLCASSLVSGTGRNEQFFGPGTRLTVL.